This T cell receptor beta chain was observed in a study of early T cells in non-severe SARS-CoV-2 infection. Study-wide context: Alpha and beta chains were unpaired, from unsorted whole-blood bulk RNA.

Study findings and constraints: CD4 and private specificities were missed by VDJdb matching, which favored anti-spike CD8 responses.

About this clonotype itself: Antigen specificity is unknown.

The TCR library protocol attached unique molecular identifiers to the individual cDNA molecules. TCRdb analysed the 5' RACE reads with MiXCR anew, one entry per CDR3 protein. The table includes about 63,000 distinct CDR3 sequences, 10% to 15% detected once. The CDR3 contains 14 residues. V lost 5 bases, J lost 1 base, and 11 bases lay in between. Germline values: CDR1 SEHNR, CDR2 FQNEAQ (reference sequence). The sequenced sample was whole blood. This receptor was identified in an adult who was a healthcare worker with PCR-confirmed SARS-CoV-2 infection or an uninfected control (not recorded which). The chain employs TRBV7-9 and TRBJ2-5; D unclear. The chain's CDR3 is CASSQQGFQETQYF. DNA of the CDR3: TGTGCCAGCAGCCAACAAGGGTTCCAAGAGACCCAGTACTTC. Complete variable domain (other parts from reference TRBV7-9 and TRBJ2-5): DTGVSQNPRHKITKRGQNVTFRCDPISEHNRLYWYRQTLGQGPEFLTYFQNEAQLEKSRLLSDRFSAERPKGSFSTLEIQRTEQGDSAMYLCASSQQGFQETQYFGPGTRLLVL.